What follows are 5 T cell receptor beta chains derived from one specimen sequenced in a study of blood T cell repertoires in COVID-19. Using immunoSEQ multiplex PCR, the repertoire was profiled, and TCRdb retains in-frame clones only, with some absent. The sample comprises under 300,000 clones, about 85% of which are singletons, and less than 15% rests with the top ten. The sequenced sample was peripheral blood. Every receptor here comes from a human donor in a cohort sampled during active COVID-19.

The V and J genes are TRBV5-1 and TRBJ1-4, with 9 bases fitting TRBD1. J gave up 7 bases and V 4 bases, and 2 bases lay outside the gene matches. This CDR3 region has 13 residues. Looked up from germline, CDR1 is SGHRS and CDR2 is YFSETQ. The CDR3 DNA sequence: TGCGCCAGCAGCCGGGACAGGGTTGAAAAACTGTTTTTT. Its translation is CASSRDRVEKLFF.

The CDR3 DNA sequence: TGTGCCAGCAGTCTCAGCGGGAGTCACCCCGAGCAGTACTTC. This encodes CASSLSGSHPEQYF. The chain joins TRBV3-1 (or the pseudogene TRBV3-2) to TRBJ2-7, with 8 bases identical to TRBD2. With 6 bases clipped from V and 6 bases from J, the junction kept 10 bases outside the gene matches. CDR1 and CDR2 from the germline V gene are LGHDT and YNNKEL (reference sequence). The CDR3 is made up of 14 amino acids.

By sample fraction, this clone is medium-sized. The CDR3 nucleotides read TGTGCCAGCAGTTTGGGGCAGGGTGGTTATGGCTACGAGCAGTACTTC. It encodes CASSLGQGGYGYEQYF. This chain joins TRBV28 and TRBJ2-7; D may be TRBD1 (5 bases). CDR1 MDHEN and CDR2 SYDVKM come from the germline V gene. This CDR3 region has 16 residues. V lost 3 bases and J 3 bases, leaving 18 bases between the germline ends.

The chain employs TRBV27 and TRBJ2-7, with 13 bases fitting TRBD2. The CDR3 runs to 19 residues. V trimming: 5 bases; J trimming: 0 bases; junction bases outside the gene matches: 13. Germline V gene lookup returns CDR1 MNHEY and CDR2 SMNVEV (reference sequence). DNA of the CDR3: TGTGCCAGCAGTCCCGGGAGACTAGCGGGAGGCTCGAGCTCCTACGAGCAGTACTTC. Its translation is CASSPGRLAGGSSSYEQYF.

V is TRBV5-1 and J is TRBJ2-5; 7 positions agree with TRBD1. Trimming cost V 4 bases and J 3 bases; bases outside gene matches: 9. Germline lookup yields CDR1 SGHRS and CDR2 YFSETQ. This CDR3 contains 15 residues. CDR3 in amino acids: CASSAEGAGEETQYF. The CDR3 region has the DNA TGCGCCAGCAGCGCTGAGGGGGCCGGTGAAGAGACCCAGTACTTC.